These 9 T cell receptor beta chains were all obtained from the same sample, sequenced in a study of sequential checkpoint blockade in melanoma (dated by TCRdb to about 2019). The treatment or condition label, read with the paper, signifies: randomized to nivolumab then ipilimumab (arm A) or the reverse (arm B). Receptors were amplified or captured by the immunoSEQ multiplex PCR assay. TCRdb took this table from immuneACCESS and kept in-frame rearrangements with V and J called. Such tables lack part of the clones; where checked against another copy, unresolved V genes explain under half of the gap, and the rest is unexplained. This sample holds over 30,000 clones; roughly 81% were observed only once. The top ten hold roughly 6% of the sample. The sample consisted of CD8+ T cells sorted from blood (inferred from file names), taken from a patient given nivolumab and ipilimumab in sequence. These receptors were taken from a human donor with melanoma.

The rearrangement uses TRBV7-2 and TRBJ1-3; D unresolved. V was clipped by 5 bases and J by 3 bases, with 5 bases between them. This CDR3 spans 12 amino acids. Germline CDR1 and CDR2: SGHTA and FQGNSA. The CDR3 DNA sequence: TGTGCCAGCAGCCCCAGTGGAAACACCATATATTTT. Translation: CASSPSGNTIYF.

The rearrangement joins TRBV28 to TRBJ2-7, with 10 bases identical to TRBD2. J was trimmed by 3 bases and V by 4 bases; bases with no gene match: 6. The CDR3 runs to 15 residues. In germline, CDR1 is MDHEN, CDR2 SYDVKM. CDR3 DNA sequence: TGTGCCAGCAGTTCACCTAGCGGGGGAAGCTACGAGCAGTACTTC. It is translated as CASSSPSGGSYEQYF.

This clone came up once. J is TRBJ2-7 and V is TRBV2; possible D gene TRBD2, 6 bases. The CDR3 is made up of 15 amino acids. Trimming left V 1 base short and J 3 bases short, with 13 bases between. Looked up from germline, CDR1 is SNHLY and CDR2 is FYNNEI. The CDR3 DNA reads as TGTGCCAGCAGTGAAGTACGGCAGGGACTCTACGAGCAGTACTTC. Amino acid sequence: CASSEVRQGLYEQYF.

The V gene is TRBV30, the J gene TRBJ1-1, with D maybe TRBD1 (5 bases). Trimming took off 3 bases at V and 6 bases at J, with 14 bases between the two ends. Germline CDR1 GTSNPN, CDR2 SVGIG (reference sequence). The CDR3 sequence is 13 residues long. The CDR3, as DNA: TGTGCCTGGAGCGGGGGTCGGGTCGCTGAAGCTTTCTTT. Its protein product is CAWSGGRVAEAFF. The variable domain in full, completed from reference TRBV30 and TRBJ1-1, reads SQTIHQWPATLVQPVGSPLSLECTVEGTSNPNLYWYRQAAGRGLQLLFYSVGIGQISSEVPQNLSASRPQDRQFILSSKKLLLSDSGFYLCAWSGGRVAEAFFGQGTRLTVV.

In this sample, this clone turned up once. The genes are TRBV5-6 and TRBJ2-2; a possible D gene is TRBD2 (5 bases). The CDR3 consists of 12 residues. Germline assignment: CDR1 SGHDT and CDR2 YYEEEE. V was pared by 4 bases and J by 8 bases, with 9 bases between. The CDR3 DNA is TGTGCCAGCAGCCTTTGGACTGGGGAGCTGTTTTTT. This encodes CASSLWTGELFF.

Here the CDR3 reads CASSLPGHYGGSNQPQHF. The CDR3 nucleotides read TGTGCCAGCAGTTTACCGGGACACTATGGAGGAAGCAATCAGCCCCAGCATTTT. This chain connects TRBV28 to TRBJ1-5; D is possibly TRBD1 (6 bases). V lost 2 bases and J lost 1, with 18 bases in between. Germline values: CDR1 MDHEN, CDR2 SYDVKM. The CDR3 has 18 residues. The full variable domain, rest sourced from reference TRBV28 and TRBJ1-5, is DVKVTQSSRYLVKRTGEKVFLECVQDMDHENMFWYRQDPGLGLRLIYFSYDVKMKEKGDIPEGYSVSREKKERFSLILESASTNQTSMYLCASSLPGHYGGSNQPQHFGDGTRLSIL.

The rearrangement joins TRBV27 to TRBJ2-1; 11 bases are shared with TRBD2. CDR1 and CDR2 from the germline V gene are MNHEY and SMNVEV (reference sequence). V lost 1 base, J lost 3 bases, and 2 bases stayed unmatched. There are 16 residues in the CDR3. This CDR3 is CASSLLAGGVYNEQFF. The CDR3 DNA is TGTGCCAGCAGTTTATTAGCGGGGGGGGTCTACAATGAGCAGTTCTTC.

This chain links TRBV6-5 with TRBJ2-2, with 7 bases fitting TRBD1. The CDR3 extends over 14 amino acids. Per germline, CDR1 MNHEY and CDR2 SVGAGI. J was trimmed by 3 bases and V by 5 bases; bases with no gene match: 3. CDR3 protein: CASSPGQYTGELFF. The CDR3 region has the DNA TGTGCCAGCAGTCCGGGACAGTACACCGGGGAGCTGTTTTTT.

J is TRBJ1-1 and V is TRBV7-8; D not certain. Per the germline V gene, CDR1 is SGHVS and CDR2 is FQNEAQ. V dropped 7 bases and J dropped 1 base, with 7 bases sitting between them. This CDR3 has 12 amino acids. The CDR3 spells CASNGGNTEAFF. DNA of the CDR3: TGTGCCAGCAACGGAGGGAACACTGAAGCTTTCTTT. The full variable domain, completed using reference TRBV7-8 and TRBJ1-1, is GAGVSQSPRYKVAKRGQDVALRCDPISGHVSLFWYQQALGQGPEFLTYFQNEAQLDKSGLPSDRFFAERPEGSVSTLKIQRTQQEDSAVYLCASNGGNTEAFFGQGTRLTVV.